A selection of T cell receptor beta chains follows, all from one sample in a study of PD-L1 blockade in urothelial cancer. Only in-frame clones appear in the TCRdb table, and some are missing; sequencing was by immunoSEQ multiplex PCR. The data show roughly 60,000 clones, about 80% seen once. Sequencing was performed on PBMCs, taken around atezolizumab (anti-PD-L1) treatment. Source of these receptors: a man aged 70-80 years with urothelial cancer. Each CDR3 is given without its conserved first and last residue.

CDR3 length | J gene | V gene | CDR3 protein
14 | TRBJ2-7 | TRBV30 | AWSPHVTSGSPEQY
13 | TRBJ2-3 | TRBV27 | ASSLSIDFTDTQY
15 | TRBJ2-3 | TRBV14 | ASSQDRRAIRTDTQY
12 | TRBJ2-1 | TRBV15 | ATSREGQGYEQF
12 | TRBJ2-1 | TRBV2 | ASAGTSVFNEQF
14 | TRBJ2-1 | TRBV11-3 | ASSPRSGAKRDEQF
16 | TRBJ1-3 | TRBV11-3 | ASSLLKGEGRGGNTIY
13 | TRBJ2-2 | TRBV7-9 | ASSLIREGHGELF
20 | TRBJ2-2 | TRBV4-1 | ASSQSPGGEAGLIPTAGELF
12 | TRBJ1-5 | TRBV25-1 | ASMGSADNQPQH
10 | TRBJ1-2 | TRBV27 | ASRTGGYGYT
11 | TRBJ1-4 | TRBV6-1 | ASWGRGVEKLF
15 | TRBJ2-7 | TRBV27 | ASSSSGTSGRSYEQY
12 | TRBJ2-7 | TRBV5-6 | ASSLGTSTYEQY
11 | TRBJ2-7 | TRBV5-1 | ASSLWTGREQY
11 | TRBJ2-1 | TRBV6-5 | ASSYERNNEQF
11 | TRBJ2-7 | TRBV19 | ASSSGREREQY
12 | TRBJ2-7 | TRBV6-1 | ASRQGQGIYEQY
14 | TRBJ2-2 | TRBV7-3 | ASSFGLAGGFRELF
13 | TRBJ2-7 | TRBV6-1 | ASSEGGLADYEQY
12 | TRBJ2-5 | TRBV19 | ASRGLGGQETQY
10 | TRBJ2-3 | TRBV5-6 | ASSLYSDTQY
12 | TRBJ2-7 | TRBV25-1 | ASSRGTGTYEQY
13 | TRBJ2-5 | TRBV27 | ASSPNGGRQETQY
17 | TRBJ2-3 | TRBV27 | ASSLRGLAGGPHSDTQY
11 | TRBJ1-2 | TRBV14 | ASSQDFGRGYT
13 | TRBJ2-5 | TRBV30 | ACSLDRVYQETQY
15 | TRBJ2-1 | TRBV18 | ASSPRSGEMSGNEQF
12 | TRBJ1-4 | TRBV29-1 | SVKLQGADEKLF
13 | TRBJ1-1 | TRBV2 | ASKRDRESGTEAF
18 | TRBJ2-3 | TRBV10-1 | ASSESIRAKLADTSDTQY
16 | TRBJ2-7 | TRBV10-3 | AISETWTSGATSYEQY
14 | TRBJ2-2 | TRBV10-3 | AISPGQAMNTGELF
12 | TRBJ1-1 | TRBV18 | ASSPPGLITEAF
12 | TRBJ2-1 | TRBV6-1 | ASQWDSQTNEQF
14 | TRBJ2-1 | TRBV2 | ASSSRERGGVNEQF
11 | TRBJ1-1 | TRBV19 | ASRQEMNTEAF
12 | TRBJ2-7 | TRBV28 | ASRRGPTSYEQY
13 | TRBJ2-1 | TRBV5-1 | ASSLGLAAGNEQF
12 | TRBJ1-1 | TRBV18 | ASSWGTAETEAF
12 | TRBJ2-7 | TRBV9 | ASSGTSGSDEQY
11 | TRBJ2-5 | TRBV6-5 | ASPWEGQETQY
15 | TRBJ1-5 | TRBV7-6 | ASSPGQGAAGNQPQH
13 | TRBJ1-2 | TRBV30 | AWRETGWGAYGYT
16 | TRBJ2-1 | TRBV29-1 | SVPRPRGVRNSYNEQF
13 | TRBJ1-2 | TRBV28 | ASSPGQGTFYGYT
11 | TRBJ1-4 | TRBV15 | ATSRDMARTAF
17 | TRBJ2-6 | TRBV15 | ATSRPLLTGASGANVLT
13 | TRBJ2-3 | TRBV5-1 | ASSLSSKLTDTQY
12 | TRBJ2-7 | TRBV30 | AWSRGQGAREQY
13 | TRBJ2-1 | TRBV9 | ASSVALSSYNEQF
13 | TRBJ2-3 | TRBV19 | ASSSGRAVTDTQY
13 | TRBJ2-1 | TRBV2 | ASRRGGISYNEQF
10 | TRBJ1-1 | TRBV10-1 | ASSETTGLAF
14 | TRBJ1-5 | TRBV5-5 | ASSLLGQGFNQPQH
11 | TRBJ1-1 | TRBV29-1 | SVVLQGNTEAF
11 | TRBJ2-1 | TRBV7-8 | ASSLAVGQVGF
11 | TRBJ1-1 | TRBV15 | ATQERGLTEAF
13 | TRBJ1-1 | TRBV6-1 | ASSVPGTPNTEAF
16 | TRBJ2-1 | TRBV7-7 | ASSPGLAGGPRYNEQF